Only one count was recorded for the clone carrying this TCR beta chain. This sample is part of a study of shared clonotypes between healthy human individuals. Across the whole study: CD4 naive and memory got three plates each, CD8 naive two, CD8 memory one.

Donors comprised healthy HIV-negative adults lacking recent acute infections or vaccinations. Germline V gene sequence: CDR1 LGHNA, CDR2 YNFKEQ. V lost 3 bases and J lost 2; bases outside the gene matches: 3. The CDR3 consists of 15 residues. Assay: immunoSEQ multiplex PCR; the TCRdb copy retains only in-frame clones and omits some. The sample has 2 million to 2.5 million clones, roughly 90% seen once. Material for sequencing was naive CD4+ T cells from PBMCs. This sample's subset: CD45RA+ positively selected. This TCR derives from a man between 18 and 29 years old in good health. Some clones in this sample may be carry-over from other donors' samples. The chain combines TRBV4-2 with TRBJ2-1; 8 bases are shared with TRBD2. This CDR3 is CASSQAGGTYNEQFF. The CDR3 nucleotides are TGTGCCAGCAGCCAGGCGGGAGGAACCTACAATGAGCAGTTCTTC.